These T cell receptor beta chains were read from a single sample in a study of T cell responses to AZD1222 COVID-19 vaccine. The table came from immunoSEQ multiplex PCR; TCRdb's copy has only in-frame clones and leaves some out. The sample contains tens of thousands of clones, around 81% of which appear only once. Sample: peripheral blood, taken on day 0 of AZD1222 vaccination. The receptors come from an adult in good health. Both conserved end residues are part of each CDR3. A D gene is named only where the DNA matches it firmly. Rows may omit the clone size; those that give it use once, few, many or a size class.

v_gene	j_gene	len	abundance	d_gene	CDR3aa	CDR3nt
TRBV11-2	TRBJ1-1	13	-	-	CASSLGSNTEAFF	TGTGCCAGCAGCTTGGGTTCCAACACTGAAGCTTTCTTT
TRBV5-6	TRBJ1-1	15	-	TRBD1	CASSWTGISNTEAFF	TGTGCCAGCAGCTGGACAGGGATCTCGAACACTGAAGCTTTCTTT
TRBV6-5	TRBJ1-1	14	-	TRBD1	CASRRTTGAGEAFF	TGTGCCAGCAGACGAACGACAGGGGCGGGTGAAGCTTTCTTT
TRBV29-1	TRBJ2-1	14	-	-	CSVDNVNSYNEQFF	TGCAGCGTAGACAATGTTAACTCCTACAATGAGCAGTTCTTC
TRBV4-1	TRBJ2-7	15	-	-	CASSQEAASSYEQYF	TGCGCCAGCAGCCAAGAGGCAGCAAGCTCCTACGAGCAGTACTTC
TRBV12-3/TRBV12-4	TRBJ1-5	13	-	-	CASTLTPAQPQHF	TGTGCCAGCACATTGACCCCGGCGCAGCCCCAGCATTTT
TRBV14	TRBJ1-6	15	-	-	CASSHRTDYNSPLHF	TGTGCCAGCAGCCATAGGACAGATTATAATTCACCCCTCCACTTT
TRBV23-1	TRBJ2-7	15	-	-	CASSRRFGQSYEQYF	TGCGCCAGCAGTCGGCGCTTCGGACAGAGCTACGAGCAGTACTTC
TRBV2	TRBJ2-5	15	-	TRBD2	CASSTGLAAQETQYF	TGTGCCAGCAGCACGGGACTAGCGGCCCAAGAGACCCAGTACTTC
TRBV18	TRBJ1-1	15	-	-	CASSPLGGLGTEAFF	TGTGCCAGCTCACCACTCGGAGGCCTTGGGACTGAAGCTTTCTTT
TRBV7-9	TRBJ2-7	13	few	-	CASSRDTPYEQYF	TGTGCCAGCAGCCGGGACACCCCCTACGAGCAGTACTTC
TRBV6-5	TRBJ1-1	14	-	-	CASSYSRGGTEAFF	TGTGCCAGCAGTTACTCCAGGGGCGGAACTGAAGCTTTCTTT
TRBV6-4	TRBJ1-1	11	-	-	CASSEGRRAFF	TGTGCCAGCAGTGAAGGGCGCAGAGCTTTCTTT
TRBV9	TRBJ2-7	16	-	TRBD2	CASSVDWREGSGEQYF	TGTGCCAGCAGCGTAGACTGGCGGGAGGGATCTGGAGAGCAGTACTTC
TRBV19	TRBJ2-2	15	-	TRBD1	CASRQGARITGELFF	TGTGCCAGTAGACAGGGGGCGAGGATCACCGGGGAGCTGTTTTTT
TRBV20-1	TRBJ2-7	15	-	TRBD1	CSASDPGQGTYEQYF	TGCAGTGCTAGTGATCCGGGACAGGGGACCTACGAGCAGTACTTC
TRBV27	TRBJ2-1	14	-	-	CASSGRGGYNEQFF	TGTGCCAGCAGCGGCAGGGGAGGGTACAATGAGCAGTTCTTC
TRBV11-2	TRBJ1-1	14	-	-	CASSVTGIGTEAFF	TGTGCCAGCAGCGTTACAGGGATAGGCACTGAAGCTTTCTTT
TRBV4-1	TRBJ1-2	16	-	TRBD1	CASSQALGGAGYGYTF	TGCGCCAGCAGCCAAGCTTTAGGGGGCGCCGGCTATGGCTACACCTTC
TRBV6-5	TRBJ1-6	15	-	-	CASSPKQGYNSPLHF	TGTGCCAGCAGTCCAAAACAGGGATATAATTCACCCCTCCACTTT
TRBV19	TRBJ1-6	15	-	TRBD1	CASSMGTGEGSPLHF	TGTGCCAGTAGTATGGGGACAGGGGAAGGCTCACCCCTCCACTTT
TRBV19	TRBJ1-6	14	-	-	CASSIGVIDSPLHF	TGTGCCAGTAGTATTGGGGTAATAGATTCACCCCTCCACTTT
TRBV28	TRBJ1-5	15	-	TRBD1	CASRVPQGAGQPQHF	TGTGCCAGCAGAGTCCCGCAGGGGGCCGGTCAGCCCCAGCATTTT
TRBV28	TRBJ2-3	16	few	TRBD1	CASKTNADRVTDTQYF	TGTGCCAGCAAAACTAACGCGGACAGGGTCACAGATACGCAGTATTTT
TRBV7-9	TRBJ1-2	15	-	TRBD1	CASSLRDRPLYGYTF	TGTGCCAGCAGCTTACGGGACAGACCACTCTATGGCTACACCTTC
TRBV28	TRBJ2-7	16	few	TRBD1	CASRGGTGDSSYEQYF	TGTGCCAGCCGGGGCGGGACAGGGGACAGCTCCTACGAGCAGTACTTC
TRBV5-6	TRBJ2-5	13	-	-	CASRKHGQETQYF	TGTGCCAGCAGGAAACACGGCCAAGAGACCCAGTACTTC
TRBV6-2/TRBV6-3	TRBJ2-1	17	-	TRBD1	CASSYSTTGGPYNEQFF	TGTGCCAGCAGTTACTCGACGACAGGGGGACCCTACAATGAGCAGTTCTTC
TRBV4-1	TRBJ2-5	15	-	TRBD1	CASSQAGTAKETQYF	TGCGCCAGCAGCCAAGCCGGGACAGCTAAAGAGACCCAGTACTTC
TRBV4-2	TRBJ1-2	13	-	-	CASSPESPQGYTF	TGTGCCAGCAGCCCCGAAAGTCCCCAGGGCTACACCTTC
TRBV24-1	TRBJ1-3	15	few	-	CAPQPRQSSGNTIYF	TGTGCCCCGCAACCCCGACAGAGCTCTGGAAACACCATATATTTT
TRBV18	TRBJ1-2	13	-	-	CASSPETVDGYTF	TGTGCCAGCTCACCAGAAACAGTTGATGGCTACACCTTC
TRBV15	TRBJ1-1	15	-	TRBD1	CATSRAQGAGTEAFF	TGTGCCACCAGCAGGGCCCAGGGGGCCGGTACTGAAGCTTTCTTT
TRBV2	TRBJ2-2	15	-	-	CASTALGVHTGELFF	TGTGCCAGCACCGCCCTCGGGGTCCACACCGGGGAGCTGTTTTTT
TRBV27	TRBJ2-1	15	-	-	CASSPNWDTYNEQFF	TGTGCCAGCAGCCCTAACTGGGACACGTACAATGAGCAGTTCTTC
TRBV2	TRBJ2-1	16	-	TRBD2	CASRPPGSSGYNEQFF	TGTGCCAGCAGGCCGCCGGGATCTAGCGGCTACAATGAGCAGTTCTTC
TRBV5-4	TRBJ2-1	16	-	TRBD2	CASSLGQREGRNEQFF	TGTGCCAGCAGCTTGGGCCAGCGGGAGGGAAGGAATGAGCAGTTCTTC
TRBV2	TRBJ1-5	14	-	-	CASSARRGYQPQHF	TGTGCCAGCAGTGCCCGGAGAGGATATCAGCCCCAGCATTTT
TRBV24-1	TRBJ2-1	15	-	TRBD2	CATKEPAGTYNEQFF	TGTGCCACAAAAGAACCAGCGGGGACCTACAATGAGCAGTTCTTC
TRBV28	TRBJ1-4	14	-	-	CASSFSGSDEKLFF	TGTGCCAGCAGTTTTTCAGGGTCCGATGAAAAACTGTTTTTT
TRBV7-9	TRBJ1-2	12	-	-	CASSGSNYGYTF	TGTGCCAGTTCAGGGAGTAACTATGGCTACACCTTC
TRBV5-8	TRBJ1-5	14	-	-	CASSLTGSVQPQHF	TGTGCCAGCAGCTTAACAGGGAGTGTTCAGCCCCAGCATTTT
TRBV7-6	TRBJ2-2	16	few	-	CASSLYGTANTGELFF	TGTGCCAGCAGCTTATATGGGACGGCCAACACCGGGGAGCTGTTTTTT
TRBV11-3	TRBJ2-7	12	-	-	CASSQSSYEQYF	TGTGCCAGCAGCCAAAGCTCCTACGAGCAGTACTTC
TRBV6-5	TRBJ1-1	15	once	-	CASSYDGSGRTEAFF	TGTGCCAGCAGTTACGACGGCTCAGGGCGCACTGAAGCTTTCTTT
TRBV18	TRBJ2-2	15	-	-	CASAKTTSNTGELFF	TGTGCCAGCGCAAAAACCACTTCGAACACCGGGGAGCTGTTTTTT
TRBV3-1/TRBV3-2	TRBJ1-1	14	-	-	CASSLKGGGSEAFF	TGTGCCAGCAGCCTGAAAGGAGGAGGTTCTGAAGCTTTCTTT
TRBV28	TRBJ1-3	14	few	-	CASKRVASGNTIYF	TGTGCCAGCAAAAGGGTAGCCTCTGGAAACACCATATATTTT
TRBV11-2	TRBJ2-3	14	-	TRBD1	CASSRGQVTDTQYF	TGTGCCAGCAGCCGCGGACAGGTCACAGATACGCAGTATTTT
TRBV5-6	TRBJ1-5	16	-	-	CASSVFGGQLDQPQHF	TGTGCCAGCAGCGTTTTCGGGGGGCAGTTGGATCAGCCCCAGCATTTT
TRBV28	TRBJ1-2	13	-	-	CASSFPGALGYTF	TGTGCCAGCAGTTTCCCAGGGGCGCTTGGCTACACCTTC
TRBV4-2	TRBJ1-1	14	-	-	CASRREIGGAEAFF	TGTGCCAGCCGCCGAGAAATAGGTGGGGCTGAAGCTTTCTTT
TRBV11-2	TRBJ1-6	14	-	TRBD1	CASSFRDSSSPLHF	TGTGCCAGCAGCTTCCGGGACAGTAGCTCACCCCTCCACTTT
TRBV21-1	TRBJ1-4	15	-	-	CASSLRDRVREKLFF	TGTGCCAGCAGCTTGAGGGACAGGGTGAGAGAAAAACTGTTTTTT